The next 28 T cell receptor beta chains were all read from a single sample in a study of CD8 T cells in Susac syndrome. Random hexamers were used to reverse transcribe roughly 0.45 to 1 ug of RNA. Each CDR3 protein is one row after TCRdb ran MiXCR on the immunoSEQ multiplex PCR reads. The data show some 450,000 distinct CDR3 sequences, more than 80% seen once. The sample consisted of CD8+ T cells from PBMCs. These receptor sequences come from a human donor with multiple sclerosis.

This sequence joins TRBV29-1 and TRBJ2-1, with TRBD2 matching over 7 bases. CDR3 length: 19 residues. CDR1 SQVTM and CDR2 ANQGSEA come from the germline V gene. V lost 3 bases, J lost 6 bases, and 23 bases stayed unmatched. CDR3 coding DNA: TGCAGCGTTGAGTTGGTAGGACTAGGACGCGGTATTGTAGGCAATGAGCAGTTCTTC. This encodes CSVELVGLGRGIVGNEQFF.

This sequence joins TRBV19 and TRBJ1-1, with 9 bases fitting TRBD1. There are 14 residues in the CDR3. CDR1 is LNHDA and CDR2 is SQIVND in the germline V gene (reference sequence). V gave up 5 bases and J gave up 1 base; unmatched junction bases: 2. CDR3 in DNA: TGTGCCAGTAGTGCACAGGGGGCGAACACTGAAGCTTTCTTT. Amino acids: CASSAQGANTEAFF.

The chain recombines TRBV27 with TRBJ2-7; possible D gene TRBD1, 6 bases. V lost 4 bases and J lost 5, with 15 bases in between. The CDR3 runs to 14 residues. Germline CDR1 reads MNHEY; CDR2 reads SMNVEV (reference sequence). The CDR3 loop reads CASSSNRVLDEQYF. The CDR3 DNA follows: TGTGCCAGCAGTTCCAACAGGGTATTAGACGAGCAGTACTTC.

The chain links TRBV5-1 to TRBJ1-1; unclear D gene. CDR1 SGHRS and CDR2 YFSETQ come from the germline V gene. The CDR3 runs 17 residues. V was clipped by 0 bases and J by 6 bases, with 21 bases between them. CDR3 in amino acids: CASSLALGRSAEAEAFF. The CDR3 region has the DNA TGCGCCAGCAGCTTGGCGCTGGGCAGGTCGGCCGAGGCTGAAGCTTTCTTT.

This clonotype has only a few counts. V gene TRBV5-4 combines with J gene TRBJ2-5, with D perhaps given as TRBD1 or TRBD2 (5 bases each). The CDR3 runs to 16 residues. V lost 0 bases and J 1 base, leaving 13 bases between the germline ends. Germline assignment: CDR1 SGHNT and CDR2 YYREEE (reference sequence). The CDR3 loop reads CASSLGGATLQETQYF. The CDR3 DNA reads TGTGCCAGCAGCTTGGGAGGGGCTACACTCCAAGAGACCCAGTACTTC.

The rearrangement links TRBV4-1 to TRBJ2-3; TRBD1 agrees at 9 bases. The CDR3 is made up of 19 amino acids. The J segment lost 6 bases and the V segment lost 0 bases, leaving 16 bases of the junction unmatched. Germline assignment: CDR1 MGHRA and CDR2 YSYEKL. The CDR3 DNA is TGCGCCAGCAGCCAAGATCGTGCGACAGGGGGTTTCAATTGGGATACGCAGTATTTT. This sequence encodes CASSQDRATGGFNWDTQYF.

The chain couples TRBV27 to TRBJ1-5, with TRBD1 matching 9 bases. Unmatched junction bases numbered 9, after V lost 6 bases and J lost 6 bases. Germline-derived CDR1 and CDR2 are MNHEY and SMNVEV (reference sequence). The CDR3 has 15 residues. CDR3 sequence reads: CASRPGTGLGQPQHF. The CDR3 DNA reads as TGTGCCAGCAGACCCGGGACAGGGCTTGGTCAGCCCCAGCATTTT.

The J gene is TRBJ1-4, the V gene TRBV7-9; D gene uncertain. This CDR3 has 14 residues. V gave up 4 bases and J gave up 8 bases, with 14 bases separating them. CDR1 is SEHNR, CDR2 FQNEAQ, per germline (reference sequence). CDR3 bases: TGTGCCAGCAGCTCGAGCGGCTCTCAGGAAAAACTGTTTTTT. Translation gives CASSSSGSQEKLFF.

V usage is TRBV12-5 and J usage is TRBJ2-2; D is uncertain. V was trimmed by 6 bases and J by 1 base, leaving 12 bases between them. The germline V gene encodes CDR1 LGHNT and CDR2 FRNRAP. The CDR3 covers 15 residues. DNA for the CDR3: TGTGCTAGTGGCCTGGGAATTGGGAACACCGGGGAGCTGTTTTTT. It is translated as CASGLGIGNTGELFF.

This chain links TRBV2 with TRBJ2-5; either TRBD1 or TRBD2 may fit D (6 bases each). The V end was cut by 1 base, the J end by 5 bases, with 11 bases between. The CDR3 has 14 amino acids. The germline V gene encodes CDR1 SNHLY and CDR2 FYNNEI. The CDR3 is CASSEGRGRETQYF. The CDR3 coding sequence is TGTGCCAGCAGTGAAGGAAGGGGGAGGGAGACCCAGTACTTC. The whole variable domain, filled in from reference TRBV2 and TRBJ2-5, reads EPEVTQTPSHQVTQMGQEVILRCVPISNHLYFYWYRQILGQKVEFLVSFYNNEISEKSEIFDDQFSVERPDGSNFTLKIRSTKLEDSAMYFCASSEGRGRETQYFGPGTRLLVL.

V gene TRBV4-1 combines with J gene TRBJ2-3, with D uncertain. V lost 2 bases, J lost 6 bases, and 12 bases lay in between. The CDR3 runs to 14 residues. Germline V CDR1 and CDR2: MGHRA, YSYEKL. CDR3 sequence reads: CASSQRGMGDTQYF. The DNA of the CDR3 is TGCGCCAGCAGCCAACGAGGAATGGGGGATACGCAGTATTTT.

The chain carries TRBV15 and TRBJ1-6; maybe TRBD1 (5 bases). Germline-derived CDR1 and CDR2 are LNHNV and YYDKDF (reference sequence). V was clipped by 1 base and J by 4 bases, with 20 bases between them. This CDR3 has 19 amino acids. In nucleotides, the CDR3 is TGTGCCACCAGCAGAGCTCGGGCCGGGACGGTCCGTTATAATTCACCCCTCCACTTT. Amino acid sequence: CATSRARAGTVRYNSPLHF.

The chain carries TRBV6-5 and TRBJ2-3; 11 nucleotides line up with TRBD2. Per the germline V gene, CDR1 is MNHEY and CDR2 is SVGAGI. V trimming: 2 bases; J trimming: 6 bases; junction bases outside the gene matches: 7. The CDR3 covers 16 residues. The CDR3 loop reads CASSYALAGGKDTQYF. The CDR3 region has the DNA TGTGCCAGCAGTTACGCCCTAGCGGGGGGCAAGGATACGCAGTATTTT.

The chain joins TRBV7-9 to TRBJ1-1; D remains ambiguous. CDR1 SEHNR and CDR2 FQNEAQ come from the germline V gene (reference sequence). This CDR3 is built from 11 residues. Trimming pared 4 bases from V and 7 bases from J, leaving 7 bases between. In DNA form, the CDR3 reads TGTGCCAGCAGCTCAAGAGGTGAAGCTTTCTTT. This translates into CASSSRGEAFF.

The rearrangement links TRBV7-8 to TRBJ2-1, with D perhaps TRBD2 (6 bases). Trimming took off 6 bases at V and 1 base at J, with 16 bases between the two ends. In germline, CDR1 is SGHVS, CDR2 FQNEAQ. CDR3 size: 16 residues. The CDR3 DNA reads as TGTGCCAGCAGGCCGCGACTAGTTTCGTCCTACAATGAGCAGTTCTTC. Encoded protein: CASRPRLVSSYNEQFF.

The genes are TRBV4-1 and TRBJ2-1, with 13 bases identical to TRBD2. Germline V gene lookup returns CDR1 MGHRA and CDR2 YSYEKL. The CDR3 totals 16 residues. Unmatched junction bases numbered 6, after V lost 0 bases and J lost 10 bases. This CDR3 reads CASSQDGTSGTWEQFF. The DNA of the CDR3 is TGCGCCAGCAGCCAAGACGGGACTAGCGGGACTTGGGAGCAGTTCTTC.

The J gene is TRBJ2-1, the V gene TRBV5-4; no firm D call. V was cut by 0 bases and J by 4 bases, with 11 bases left in between. CDR1 and CDR2 (germline): SGHNT, YYREEE (reference sequence). The CDR3 totals 15 residues. As DNA, the CDR3 is TGTGCCAGCAGCTTGGAGGGCGGAGAATACAATGAGCAGTTCTTC. This gives the protein CASSLEGGEYNEQFF.

The chain links TRBV13 to TRBJ1-2; perhaps TRBD1 as D (5 bases). The CDR3 loop spans 16 amino acids. The germline gives CDR1 PRHDT, CDR2 FYEKMQ (reference sequence). With 6 bases removed from V and 4 bases from J, the gap between germline ends came to 21 bases. The CDR3: CASRSTPRGAFYGYTF. The CDR3, as DNA: TGTGCCAGCAGATCTACTCCCCGCGGGGCGTTCTATGGCTACACCTTC. Looking up the rest from reference TRBV13 and TRBJ1-2 gives the full variable domain: AAGVIQSPRHLIKEKRETATLKCYPIPRHDTVYWYQQGPGQDPQFLISFYEKMQSDKGSIPDRFSAQQFSDYHSELNMSSLELGDSALYFCASRSTPRGAFYGYTFGSGTRLTVV.

The chain couples TRBV27 to TRBJ2-7; 8 bases align to TRBD2. V lost 6 bases to trimming and J lost 2 bases; unmatched junction nucleotides: 18. The CDR3 totals 18 residues. Germline V gene sequence: CDR1 MNHEY, CDR2 SMNVEV (reference sequence). The CDR3 protein is CASSHDPNREGFPYEQYF. In DNA, the CDR3 is TGTGCCAGCAGCCATGACCCAAACCGGGAGGGGTTCCCCTACGAGCAGTACTTC.

The CDR3 loop is CATSRDPRDKGGNNEQFF. CDR3 coding DNA: TGTGCCACCAGCAGAGATCCCCGGGACAAAGGAGGAAACAATGAGCAGTTCTTC. The chain uses TRBV15 and TRBJ2-1; D is possibly TRBD1 (6 bases). The V and J ends lost 0 bases and 5 bases respectively, with 20 bases between them. The germline V gene has CDR1 LNHNV and CDR2 YYDKDF (reference sequence). The length of the CDR3 is 18 residues.

The chain carries TRBV27 and TRBJ2-7; 8 bases fit TRBD1. Trimming at V came to 5 bases and at J to 4 bases, leaving 16 bases not matched to a gene. The CDR3 is 17 amino acids. CDR1 is MNHEY, CDR2 SMNVEV, per germline (reference sequence). The CDR3 loop reads CASSPRQGPLLVYEQYF. The CDR3 nucleotides read TGTGCCAGCAGTCCACGACAGGGGCCGCTTTTAGTGTACGAGCAGTACTTC.

In its sample, this clonotype was seen once. This sequence joins TRBV6-4 and TRBJ2-3, with D perhaps matching TRBD2 (7 bases). From germline, CDR1 is MRHNA and CDR2 SNTAGT. Trimming stripped 2 bases from V and 0 bases from J, with 9 bases between. This CDR3 has 15 residues. The CDR3 nucleotides read TGTGCCAGCAGTGACGGGGGGGCTAGCACAGATACGCAGTATTTT. The encoded protein is CASSDGGASTDTQYF.

The rearrangement links TRBV2 to TRBJ2-3; 9 bases line up with TRBD2. There are 15 residues in the CDR3. The germline CDR1 and CDR2 sequences are SNHLY and FYNNEI. With V trimmed by 5 bases and J by 2 bases, 5 bases remained unmatched. Written as DNA, the CDR3 is TGTGCCAGCAGTTGGACTAGCGACCACACAGATACGCAGTATTTT. Translating gives CASSWTSDHTDTQYF. The whole variable domain, remainder taken from reference TRBV2 and TRBJ2-3, is EPEVTQTPSHQVTQMGQEVILRCVPISNHLYFYWYRQILGQKVEFLVSFYNNEISEKSEIFDDQFSVERPDGSNFTLKIRSTKLEDSAMYFCASSWTSDHTDTQYFGPGTRLTVL.

Points on this clonotype: An end of the junction does not agree with germline; a read error may underlie this. The rearrangement joins TRBV30 to TRBJ2-1; TRBD2 agrees at 11 bases. From germline, CDR1 is GTSNPN and CDR2 SVGIG (reference sequence). The CDR3 is 18 amino acids. The CDR3 DNA reads TGTGCCTGGAGTCCCCTAAGTACCGGGACTAGCGGTTACAATGAGCAGCTCTTC. It encodes CAWSPLSTGTSGYNEQLF.

The chain uses TRBV7-9 and TRBJ2-7, with a weak D call TRBD2 (6 bases). The V gene's germline CDR1 is SEHNR and CDR2 FQNEAQ (reference sequence). V dropped 5 bases and J dropped 6 bases, with 23 bases sitting between them. The CDR3 totals 16 residues. The CDR3: CASSTGEAMIFFEQYF. CDR3 sequence (DNA): TGTGCCAGCAGCACTGGGGAGGCAATGATCTTCTTCGAGCAGTACTTC.

This clonotype was observed a few times. The J gene is TRBJ2-3, the V gene TRBV7-3, with D uncertain. V lost 1 base and J 5 bases, leaving 7 bases between the germline ends. The CDR3 extends over 13 amino acids. Germline values: CDR1 SGHTA, CDR2 FQGTGA. The CDR3 nucleotides are TGTGCCAGCAGCTTAATCATTGGAGATACGCAGTATTTT. Its protein is CASSLIIGDTQYF.

This sequence joins TRBV30 and TRBJ2-2; no clear D. The CDR3 length is 14 residues. V shed 0 bases and J shed 1 base, with 6 bases lying between them. Germline V gene sequence: CDR1 GTSNPN, CDR2 SVGIG (reference sequence). CDR3 nucleotides: TGTGCCTGGAGTGTACGTCAGAACACCGGGGAGCTGTTTTTT. This translates into CAWSVRQNTGELFF.

The chain employs TRBV13 and TRBJ2-5; 8 bases align to TRBD2. V dropped 1 base and J dropped 3; count of bases not matched to a gene: 4. The CDR3 has 15 amino acids. The V gene's germline CDR1 is PRHDT and CDR2 FYEKMQ (reference sequence). CDR3 bases: TGTGCCAGCAGCTTAGAAGCGGGGGCCGAAGAGACCCAGTACTTC. Translating gives CASSLEAGAEETQYF.